Presented here are 23 T cell receptor beta chains from one specimen sequenced in a study of breast tumors, draining lymph nodes, adjacent tissues. TCRdb re-derived calls from the multiplex PCR reads in MiXCR, one entry per CDR3 protein. The sample consists of 50,000 to 55,000 distinct CDR3 sequences, 35% to 50% of them appearing once. Source material: breast tumor tissue. The receptors were gathered from a female donor with breast cancer. Some clones in this sample may be carry-over from other donors' samples.

This clonotype occurred many times. The V and J genes are TRBV9 and TRBJ2-7, with D perhaps TRBD2 (6 bases). This CDR3 region has 15 residues. Deletions cut 1 base from V and 5 bases from J, with 16 bases between. Per germline, CDR1 SGDLS and CDR2 YYNGEE. For the CDR3, the DNA is TGTGCCAGCAGCGTATCTCCCGGGAGTTACCACGAGCAGTACTTC. Its protein is CASSVSPGSYHEQYF.

This clonotype appeared many times. V is TRBV11-2 and J is TRBJ2-7; 11 bases fit TRBD1. This CDR3 comprises 14 residues. V lost 2 bases, J lost 5 bases, and 2 bases stayed unmatched. Germline V gene lookup returns CDR1 SGHAT and CDR2 FQNNGV. The CDR3 DNA reads TGTGCCAGCAGCTTAAGGGGACAGGGGGACGAGCAGTACTTC. It specifies CASSLRGQGDEQYF.

This clonotype was counted many times. The genes are TRBV7-2 and TRBJ2-2; D not resolved. V was clipped by 8 bases and J by 2 bases, with 3 bases between them. CDR1 SGHTA and CDR2 FQGNSA come from the germline V gene. CDR3 size: 11 residues. The CDR3 loop reads CASRNTGELFF. The CDR3 DNA is TGTGCCAGCCGAAACACCGGGGAGCTGTTTTTT. The full variable domain, in which reference TRBV7-2 and TRBJ2-2 provide the parts outside the CDR3, is GAGVSQSPSNKVTEKGKDVELRCDPISGHTALYWYRQSLGQGLEFLIYFQGNSAPDKSGLPSDRFSAERTGGSVSTLTIQRTQQEDSAVYLCASRNTGELFFGEGSRLTVL.

The chain uses TRBV5-5 and TRBJ1-4, with a weak D call TRBD1 (5 bases). The V and J ends lost 2 bases and 5 bases respectively, with 16 bases between them. There are 16 residues in the CDR3. CDR1 and CDR2 (germline): SGHKS, YYEKEE (reference sequence). This CDR3 is CASSFRGQGNNEKLFF. In DNA, the CDR3 is TGTGCCAGCAGCTTTAGGGGCCAGGGCAACAATGAAAAACTGTTTTTT.

This clonotype was seen just once. Since a much larger clone is just one base distant, this may be a read error. The rearrangement joins TRBV28 to TRBJ2-7; D call uncertain. The germline gives CDR1 MDHEN, CDR2 SYDVKM. CDR3 size: 13 residues. Between the trimmed V and J ends, which lost 5 bases and 3 bases, there was a span of 11 bases. The CDR3 loop reads CASSRASCYEQYF. DNA of the CDR3: TGTGCCAGCAGTAGGGCCAGTTGCTACGAGCAGTACTTC. The full variable domain, with the rest looked up from reference TRBV28 and TRBJ2-7, is DVKVTQSSRYLVKRTGEKVFLECVQDMDHENMFWYRQDPGLGLRLIYFSYDVKMKEKGDIPEGYSVSREKKERFSLILESASTNQTSMYLCASSRASCYEQYFGPGTRLTVT.

This clonotype was detected a few times. This sequence may be a read error, since a much larger clone differs from it by one base. The chain uses TRBV5-4 and TRBJ2-5; D is perhaps TRBD2 (5 bases). V was shortened by 6 bases and J by 5 bases, with 17 bases between the two germline ends. The CDR3 runs to 14 residues. Germline CDR1 and CDR2: SGHNT and YYREEE (reference sequence). The CDR3 DNA is TGTGCCAGCACCGAACCCAGTCCGGGGGAGACCCAGTACTTC. This encodes CASTEPSPGETQYF. Complete variable domain (other parts from reference TRBV5-4 and TRBJ2-5): ETGVTQSPTHLIKTRGQQVTLRCSSQSGHNTVSWYQQALGQGPQFIFQYYREEENGRGNFPPRFSGLQFPNYSSELNVNALELDDSALYLCASTEPSPGETQYFGPGTRLLVL.

As regards this clonotype: A read error may produce the germline difference seen at one junction end. The chain is built from TRBV7-9 and TRBJ2-1; 12 positions agree with TRBD2. Germline-derived CDR1 and CDR2 are SEHNR and FQNEAQ (reference sequence). The CDR3 is 14 residues long. The CDR3 bases are TGTGCCAGCAGCTCACCGGGACTAGCGGGTGAGCAGCTCTTC. Its protein product is CASSSPGLAGEQLF.

This chain connects TRBV15 to TRBJ2-6, with 7 nucleotides matching TRBD2. The germline V gene encodes CDR1 LNHNV and CDR2 YYDKDF (reference sequence). V lost 1 base and J lost 4; bases outside the gene matches: 7. CDR3 length: 17 amino acids. The CDR3 loop is CATSRGGGGGGANVLTF. The CDR3 DNA follows: TGTGCCACCAGCAGAGGGGGGGGGGGGGGGGGGGCCAACGTCCTGACTTTC.

This clonotype was observed many times. The V gene is TRBV15, the J gene TRBJ2-6; 7 nucleotides line up with TRBD1. The CDR3 loop spans 16 amino acids. The V and J ends lost 3 bases and 1 base, in that order; junction bases with no gene match: 3. In germline, CDR1 is LNHNV, CDR2 YYDKDF (reference sequence). The CDR3 loop reads CATSRVQGSGANVLTF. The DNA of the CDR3 is TGTGCCACCAGCAGGGTACAGGGGTCTGGGGCCAACGTCCTGACTTTC.

This clonotype qualifies as medium-sized. V is TRBV12-3 or TRBV12-4 and J is TRBJ2-5; TRBD2 matches 7 bases. Trimming at V came to 5 bases and at J to 2 bases, leaving 11 bases not matched to a gene. The CDR3 sequence is 16 residues long. CDR3 region: CASSPPIAGVQETQYF. CDR3 in DNA: TGTGCCAGCAGTCCTCCAATCGCGGGAGTTCAAGAGACCCAGTACTTC.

V is TRBV4-2 and J is TRBJ1-5; D perhaps matches TRBD1 (5 bases). CDR3 size: 17 residues. Between the trimmed V and J ends, which lost 0 bases and 4 bases, there was a span of 16 bases. CDR1 and CDR2 (germline): LGHNA, YNFKEQ. CDR3 sequence reads: CASSQDQRAGRNQPQHF. Here the CDR3 DNA reads TGTGCCAGCAGCCAAGATCAGAGGGCAGGGCGTAATCAGCCCCAGCATTTT.

This clonotype was recorded at least ten times. The chain links TRBV12-3 or TRBV12-4 to TRBJ2-1; 8 bases are a match to TRBD1. The J segment lost 7 bases and the V segment lost 3 bases, leaving 11 bases of the junction unmatched. The CDR3 loop spans 16 amino acids. The CDR3 protein is CASSLSRGTGGNEQFF. CDR3 nucleotides: TGTGCCAGCAGTTTGAGTAGGGGGACAGGTGGGAATGAGCAGTTCTTC.

This clonotype was counted ten times or more. The V gene is TRBV20-1, the J gene TRBJ1-3; 10 bases agree with TRBD1. CDR3 length equals 13 residues. The germline CDR1 and CDR2 sequences are DFQATT and SNEGSKA (reference sequence). V shed 5 bases, J shed 3 bases, and the junction held 1 base outside the gene matches. The CDR3 region has the DNA TGCAGTGCTGGGGACAGGGGTGGAAACACCATATATTTT. Protein sequence: CSAGDRGGNTIYF.

A word on this clonotype: A single base separates this from a much larger clone, so it may be a read error. The genes are TRBV6-2 or TRBV6-3 and TRBJ2-1, with 7 bases aligning to TRBD2. The CDR3 contains 14 residues. The V segment lost 6 bases and the J segment 9 bases; nucleotides outside the gene matches: 11. Germline V gene lookup returns CDR1 MNHEY and CDR2 SVGEGT. For the CDR3, the DNA is TGTGCCAGCAGCCCCCGACTTGGGGGGGGTGAGCAGTTCTTC. This gives the protein CASSPRLGGGEQFF.

The chain uses TRBV12-3 or TRBV12-4 and TRBJ2-7, with TRBD2 identical over 14 bases. Gene TRBJ2-1 matches the end of the DNA better, so the J call may be wrong. The CDR3 totals 15 residues. The CDR3 region has the DNA TGTGCCAGCAGCTTGACTAGCGGGAGGGGCAATGAGCAGTTCTTC. It specifies CASSLTSGRGNEQFF.

This clonotype has at least ten counts. The chain couples TRBV27 to TRBJ2-7; the match to TRBD2 covers 9 bases. Germline CDR1 is MNHEY and CDR2 is SMNVEV (reference sequence). CDR3 length: 14 amino acids. Unmatched junction bases numbered 3, after V lost 2 bases and J lost 4 bases. This CDR3 is CASSLGSGRYEQYF. CDR3 nucleotides: TGTGCCAGCAGTTTAGGGAGCGGGAGGTACGAGCAGTACTTC.

This rearrangement joins TRBV7-2 to TRBJ2-2; either TRBD1 or TRBD2 may fit D (5 bases each). Trimming cost V 5 bases and J 2 bases, with 9 bases left between them. The V gene's germline CDR1 is SGHTA and CDR2 FQGNSA. The CDR3 is made up of 14 amino acids. CDR3 in amino acids: CASSPGPNTGELFF. DNA for the CDR3: TGTGCCAGCAGCCCGGGACCCAACACCGGGGAGCTGTTTTTT.

This clonotype was detected a few times. This may arise from a read error, as a much more abundant clone is one base away. The chain uses TRBV20-1 and TRBJ2-1; 9 bases match TRBD2. Germline CDR1 and CDR2: DFQATT and SNEGSKA (reference sequence). Trimming took 1 base from V and 9 from J; bases not matched to a gene: 7. The CDR3 has 14 residues. The CDR3 sequence is CSARGQREVAEQFF. The DNA for the CDR3 is TGCAGTGCTAGAGGCCAGCGGGAGGTGGCTGAGCAGTTCTTC.

This clonotype was recorded many times. The gene calls are TRBV3-1 and TRBJ2-1; D not resolved. The CDR3 covers 16 residues. The V end was cut by 4 bases, the J end by 7 bases, with 20 bases between. Germline V gene data show CDR1 as LGHDT and CDR2 as YNNKEL (reference sequence). CDR3 region: CASSPQGSVFVNEQFF. In DNA, the CDR3 is TGTGCCAGCAGCCCTCAAGGATCGGTTTTCGTTAATGAGCAGTTCTTC.

J is TRBJ2-7 and V is TRBV7-2, with a weak D call TRBD1 (7 bases). CDR1 is SGHTA, CDR2 FQGNSA, per germline. The germline V and J ends were trimmed by 4 bases and 1 base, with 17 bases remaining between them. CDR3 size: 16 residues. DNA for the CDR3: TGTGCCAGCAGCTCCAGTGGACAGGCGGGGTCCTACGAGCAGTACTTC. This gives the protein CASSSSGQAGSYEQYF.

This clonotype was seen repeatedly, ten times or more. The rearrangement joins TRBV5-8 to TRBJ2-1, with TRBD2 matching 14 bases. This CDR3 comprises 17 residues. Trimming took 4 bases from V and 2 from J; bases not matched to a gene: 5. The germline gives CDR1 SGHTS, CDR2 YDEGEE. For the CDR3, the DNA is TGTGCCAGCAGCGGGAGGACTAGCGGGAGGCCCTACAATGAGCAGTTCTTC. Amino acids: CASSGRTSGRPYNEQFF. Based on the CDR3 plus reference TRBV5-8 and TRBJ2-1, the full variable domain is EAGVTQSPTHLIKTRGQQATLRCSPISGHTSVYWYQQALGLGLQFLLWYDEGEERNRGNFPPRFSGRQFPNYSSELNVNALELEDSALYLCASSGRTSGRPYNEQFFGPGTRLTVL.

In its sample, this clonotype was seen many times. V usage is TRBV11-2 and J usage is TRBJ2-1; a weak D match, TRBD2 (6 bases). This CDR3 region has 12 residues. V lost 10 bases to trimming and J lost 4 bases, with 11 bases between them. The V gene's germline CDR1 is SGHAT and CDR2 FQNNGV. The CDR3 reads CATGGRYNEQFF. CDR3 bases: TGTGCCACCGGAGGGAGATACAATGAGCAGTTCTTC.

This clonotype was detected many times. This chain uses TRBV4-1 with TRBJ2-3; TRBD2 matches 10 bases. Trimming removed 4 bases from V and 6 bases from J; junction bases left unmatched: 7. The CDR3 is 15 residues long. Germline assignment: CDR1 MGHRA and CDR2 YSYEKL. In nucleotides, the CDR3 is TGCGCCAGCAGCCCCCGGGGTAGCGGGAGGGATACGCAGTATTTT. Translated: CASSPRGSGRDTQYF.